This entry features one T cell receptor beta chain sequence. The antigen remains unidentified. Several immunoSEQ plates held equal portions of the genomic DNA taken from each subset. TCRdb's table, derived via immunoSEQ multiplex PCR, lists solely in-frame clones and lacks some. The profile shows millions of clones, 85% to 95% of them singletons. Researchers partitioned CD4+ cells into CD45RA+ naive and CD45RA-negative memory subsets. The entry originates in a study of shared clonotypes between healthy human individuals. Study at large: Samples came from a couple of female and a few male donors aged 18 to 49.

The study's findings and limits: Estimated richness was generally greater in naive than memory subsets.

The sample comprised naive CD4+ T cells sorted from blood. Subset reported: CD45RA+ positively selected. This clonotype was sampled from a man younger than 35 in good health.

The CDR3: CASSIGQGARSDTQYF. CDR3 DNA sequence: TGTGCCAGCAGTATAGGACAGGGGGCGCGTTCAGATACGCAGTATTTT. V is TRBV9 and J is TRBJ2-3; 11 nucleotides line up with TRBD1. There are 16 residues in the CDR3. V lost 5 bases, J lost 4 bases, and 9 bases stayed unmatched. CDR1 is SGDLS and CDR2 is YYNGEE in the germline V gene.